A selection of T cell receptor beta chains follows, all from one sample in a study of T cell repertoires in cytomegalovirus infection. Antigen specificity for these receptors is unknown. TCRdb used MiXCR to reprocess the reads, holding one entry per CDR3 protein. The sample has 110,000 or so distinct CDR3 sequences, more than 30% seen once. Sequences were derived from CD8+ T cells from cultured PBMCs, sampled from culture after CMV antigen stimulation. The receptors stem from a human donor in good health (CMV status not recorded). Some clones in this sample may be carry-over from other donors' samples. The CDR3 runs from the conserved cysteine through the conserved F or W. Each record gives: V gene, D gene, CDR3 length, J gene, clone size, CDR3 DNA, CDR3 protein. The D gene is left open where the match is weak. Clone size, where shown, is once, few, many, or a class for clones that have expanded.

V: TRBV7-2
D: NA
length: 16
J: TRBJ2-7
size: few
DNA: TGTGCCAGCAGCTTAGGCTTAGGTTTAAGCTCCTACGAGCAGTACTTC
CDR3: CASSLGLGLSSYEQYF

V: TRBV7-2
D: NA
length: 16
J: TRBJ2-1
size: many
DNA: TGTGCCAGCAGACCAGTCCCAACCCAGGGGGGCAATGAGCAGTTCTTC
CDR3: CASRPVPTQGGNEQFF

V: TRBV4-1
D: TRBD1
length: 16
J: TRBJ2-7
size: few
DNA: TGCGCCAGCAGTTCGGAATCGGGACAGGGGTTTTACGAGCAGTACTTC
CDR3: CASSSESGQGFYEQYF

V: TRBV4-3
D: NA
length: 15
J: TRBJ2-3
size: many
DNA: TGCGCCAGCAGCCAAGATACGGGGGCGACAGATACGCAGTATTTT
CDR3: CASSQDTGATDTQYF

V: TRBV28
D: TRBD1
length: 15
J: TRBJ2-7
size: once
DNA: TGTGCCAGCAGCTCAACCGGGACAGGGTCTATCGAGCAGTACTTC
CDR3: CASSSTGTGSIEQYF

V: TRBV6-1
D: TRBD2
length: 16
J: TRBJ2-3
size: NA
DNA: TGTGCCAGCGGTTTTCGGCGGGGGTCCCGAATAGATACGCAGTATTTT
CDR3: CASGFRRGSRIDTQYF

V: TRBV7-6
D: NA
length: 19
J: TRBJ2-1
size: few
DNA: TGTGCCAGCAGCTTAAGTTACAGGTCGGCGGGGTCCTCATACAATGAGCAGTTCTTC
CDR3: CASSLSYRSAGSSYNEQFF

V: TRBV6-5
D: TRBD1
length: 12
J: TRBJ2-7
size: few
DNA: TGTGCCAGCCGGGACAGGGGATACGAGCAGTACTTC
CDR3: CASRDRGYEQYF

V: TRBV12-3/TRBV12-4
D: TRBD1
length: 22
J: TRBJ1-1
size: NA
DNA: TGTGCCAGCAGTTTCCTGTACCCTGGGTCGGAAAGAGGACAGGGGGTATGGACTGAAGCTTTCTTT
CDR3: CASSFLYPGSERGQGVWTEAFF

V: TRBV5-5
D: TRBD1
length: 15
J: TRBJ1-1
size: NA
DNA: TGTGCCAGCAGCCCATTTGGACAGGGGCCAAATGAAGCTTTCTTT
CDR3: CASSPFGQGPNEAFF

V: TRBV28
D: NA
length: 14
J: TRBJ2-2
size: few
DNA: TGTGCCAGCCATGACCACAGGGTAACCGGGGAGCTGTTTTTT
CDR3: CASHDHRVTGELFF